This TCR beta chain was sequenced for a study of OX40 agonist ivuxolimab in advanced cancers. Notes on the research overall: Ivuxolimab was an agonistic, fully human IgG2 monoclonal antibody directed against OX40 (CD134), a costimulatory receptor. Intravenous ivuxolimab was administered to patients every 2 weeks at six dose levels: 0.01, 0.1, 0.3, 1.5, 3 and 10 mg/kg. Among the 50 to 55 dose-escalation patients, around 19 had hepatocellular carcinoma, about 15 melanoma, 9 renal cell carcinoma and 9 head and neck cancer. In the dose-escalation cohort, around 80% of patients were male, and the mean age was 60 years with a range of about 20 to 90. Patients were allowed to have had prior anti-PD-1, anti-PD-L1 or anti-CTLA-4 therapy, and less than 45% of the dose-escalation patients had previously received checkpoint inhibitors. Partial responses occurred in three dose-escalation patients, of whom one had hepatocellular carcinoma and two had cutaneous melanoma. Peripheral TCRbeta sequencing aimed to test whether ivuxolimab altered TCR sequence diversity and caused clonal T-cell expansion. The paper describes the monotherapy dose-escalation part (N ≈ 50 patients) of the phase I trial of ivuxolimab.

Turning to this clone: The target of this receptor is not known. Base qualities are not recorded, but no much larger clone differs from it by a single base.

V is cut by 0 bases and J by 0 bases, and the space between the germline ends is 0 bases. The germline V gene sets CDR1 to SGHTA and CDR2 to FQGTGA. The CDR3 holds 14 amino acids from the cysteine to the phenylalanine. Just CDR3 DNA is preserved here, 42 bases in frame from base 1. Patients with autoimmune disease history or receiving systemic immunosuppression were excluded from the trial. In every dose cohort, peripheral blood was drawn for TCR sequencing at baseline, cycle 4 day 1, and cycle 7 day 1. Samples were obtained from an open-label, multicenter, first-in-human phase I dose-escalation trial of ivuxolimab. Adults with locally advanced or metastatic melanoma, renal cell carcinoma, hepatocellular carcinoma or head and neck squamous cell carcinoma were enrolled in the trial. Before TCR sequencing, CD4+ T cells and CD8+ T cells were sorted from peripheral blood as separate populations. Findings and caveats that apply to the study as a whole: At doses of 0.1 to 3.0 mg/kg, clonal expansion of both CD4+ and CD8+ blood T cells was observed from baseline to week 6. Low levels of normalized T-cell clonal expansion were also seen in some patients who did not respond. On average, CD8+ T cells showed more expanded clones than CD4+ T cells after ivuxolimab. The antigen specificity of the peripheral T cells that underwent clonal expansion was not determined. In the 0.1-3.0 mg/kg groups, partial responders were among the patients with the lowest normalized peripheral clonal expansion, particularly in CD8+ T cells.

To sequence the TCRbeta CDR3 region, genomic DNA was isolated from the sorted cells. The immunoSEQ Assay was used to sequence the TCRbeta CDR3 regions. TCRdb re-hosts the immuneACCESS table, in-frame sequences only. Its copies lack some clones; in the studies checked, an unresolved V gene accounts for under half of them, and the cause for the rest is not known. The sample table contains about 75,000 clones; only one count was recorded for 87% of them. About 1.3% of the sample lies in the top ten. The TCR was taken from an adult with an advanced solid tumor such as melanoma, head and neck, liver or kidney cancer. The chain couples TRBV7-3 to TRBJ2-6; there is no confident call for the D gene. The specimen comprised CD4+ or CD8+ T cells sorted from blood, sampled in a trial of the OX40 agonist ivuxolimab. The CDR3 region: CASSLTSGANVLTF. Read as DNA, the sequence is TGTGCCAGCAGCTTAACCTCTGGGGCCAACGTCCTGACTTTC.